This T cell receptor (beta chain) was recorded in a study of metastatic and nonmetastatic thyroid tumors. Across the study: The study looked at repertoires side by side in blood and in tumor or nodule tissue from malignant and benign thyroid patients. Overall study findings and caveats: Across blood and tumor, TCR beta diversity in malignant thyroid tumors was reportedly significantly higher than in benign nodules.

Germline V gene data show CDR1 as MNHEY and CDR2 as SMNVEV (reference sequence). Trimming pared 6 bases from V and 4 bases from J, leaving 13 bases between. This CDR3 comprises 15 residues. Among the patients, none had received any treatment before thyroid surgery. This clone rates as medium-sized. What it binds is unknown. TCRdb re-called clones from the PCR reads using MiXCR. The sample has tens of thousands of clones; 20% to 25% are singletons. Sequencing input: adjacent normal tissue. This receptor was taken from a female donor with papillary thyroid cancer or a benign thyroid nodule (not recorded which). Some clones in this sample may be carry-over from other donors' samples. The gene calls are TRBV27 and TRBJ1-6, with a possible D match to TRBD1 (5 bases). The DNA for the CDR3 is TGTGCCAGCAGGGCCCGGGACGGATATAATTCACCCCTCCACTTT. It yields the protein CASRARDGYNSPLHF.